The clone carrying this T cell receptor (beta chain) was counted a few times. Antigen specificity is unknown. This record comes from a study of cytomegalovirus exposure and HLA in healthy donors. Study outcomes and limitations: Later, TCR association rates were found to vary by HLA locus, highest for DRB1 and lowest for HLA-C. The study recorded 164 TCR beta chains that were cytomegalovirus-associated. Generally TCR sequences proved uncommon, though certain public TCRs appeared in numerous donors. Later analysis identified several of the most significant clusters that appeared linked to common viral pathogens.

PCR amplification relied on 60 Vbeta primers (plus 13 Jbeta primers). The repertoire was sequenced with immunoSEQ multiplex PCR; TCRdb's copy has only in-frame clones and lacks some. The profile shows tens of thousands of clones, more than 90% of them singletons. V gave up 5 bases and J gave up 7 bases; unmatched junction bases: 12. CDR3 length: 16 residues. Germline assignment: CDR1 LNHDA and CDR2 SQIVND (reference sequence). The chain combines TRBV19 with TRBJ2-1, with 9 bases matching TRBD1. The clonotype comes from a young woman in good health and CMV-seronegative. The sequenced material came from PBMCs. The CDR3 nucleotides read TGTGCCAGTAGTTGGACAGGGGTGGGATATCGGAATGAGCAGTTCTTC. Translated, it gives CASSWTGVGYRNEQFF.